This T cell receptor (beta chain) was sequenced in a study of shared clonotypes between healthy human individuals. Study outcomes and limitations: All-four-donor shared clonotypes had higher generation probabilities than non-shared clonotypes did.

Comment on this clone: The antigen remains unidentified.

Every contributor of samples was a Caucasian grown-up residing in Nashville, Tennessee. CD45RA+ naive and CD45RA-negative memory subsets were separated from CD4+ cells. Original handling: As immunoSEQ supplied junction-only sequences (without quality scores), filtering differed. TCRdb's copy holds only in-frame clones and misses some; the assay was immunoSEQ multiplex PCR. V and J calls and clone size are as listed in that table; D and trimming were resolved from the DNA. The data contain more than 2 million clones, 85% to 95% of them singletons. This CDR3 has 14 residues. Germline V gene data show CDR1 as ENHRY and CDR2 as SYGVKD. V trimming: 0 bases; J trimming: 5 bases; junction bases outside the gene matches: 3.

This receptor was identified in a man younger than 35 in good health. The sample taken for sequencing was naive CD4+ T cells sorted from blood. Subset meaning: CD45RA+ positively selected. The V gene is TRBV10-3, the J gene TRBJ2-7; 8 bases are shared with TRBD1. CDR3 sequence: CAISESRQGNEQYF. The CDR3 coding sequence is TGTGCCATCAGTGAGTCGAGACAGGGGAACGAGCAGTACTTC.